Presented here are 5 T cell receptor beta chains from one specimen sequenced in a study of technical replicates of blood from a few donors. Some clones are missing from TCRdb's copy, which holds only in-frame ones; the method was immunoSEQ multiplex PCR. The table has some 80,000 clones, roughly 94% seen once. The sequencing sample was made of T cells isolated from PBMCs. The receptor source for this set is a human donor in good health.

The CDR3: CSVDTLGGQGFQGYTF. CDR3 coding DNA: TGCAGCGTTGATACGTTAGGGGGACAGGGGTTTCAAGGCTACACCTTC. This chain joins TRBV29-1 and TRBJ1-2, with 10 positions matching TRBD1. CDR3 length: 16 amino acids. Per the germline V gene, CDR1 is SQVTM and CDR2 is ANQGSEA. V shed 3 bases, J shed 8 bases, and the junction held 15 bases outside the gene matches.

The chain couples TRBV6-1 to TRBJ2-3, with 8 bases identical to TRBD1. The CDR3 extends over 14 amino acids. CDR1 and CDR2 from the germline V gene are MNHNS and SASEGT. With 6 bases clipped from V and 1 base from J, the junction kept 3 bases outside the gene matches. The DNA for the CDR3 is TGTGCCAGCAGAGTACAGGGGGGCACAGATACGCAGTATTTT. Translating gives CASRVQGGTDTQYF.

This clone came up a few times. V is TRBV7-2 and J is TRBJ1-4; D unresolved. Trimming shortened V by 3 bases and J by 0 bases, and 14 bases separated the two germline ends. The V gene's germline CDR1 is SGHTA and CDR2 FQGNSA. This CDR3 is built from 17 residues. The chain's CDR3 is CASSFLPRSATNEKLFF. CDR3 nucleotides: TGTGCCAGCAGCTTCCTTCCGCGAAGTGCAACTAATGAAAAACTGTTTTTT.

The chain employs TRBV13 and TRBJ2-7; D not certain. The CDR3 consists of 14 residues. From germline, CDR1 is PRHDT and CDR2 FYEKMQ (reference sequence). Trimming cost V 3 bases and J 3 bases, with 12 bases left between them. The CDR3 bases are TGTGCCAGCAGCTTTCGGTTGAAGTACTACGAGCAGTACTTC. Protein: CASSFRLKYYEQYF.

This chain connects TRBV10-2 to TRBJ1-2; a weak D match, TRBD1 (5 bases). From germline, CDR1 is WSHSY and CDR2 SAAADI. V lost 6 bases and J 8 bases, leaving 19 bases between the germline ends. The length of the CDR3 is 14 residues. In nucleotides, the CDR3 is TGCGCCAGCAGAGACCCGGGACTGCTTGAGGGCTACACCTTC. This codes for CASRDPGLLEGYTF.